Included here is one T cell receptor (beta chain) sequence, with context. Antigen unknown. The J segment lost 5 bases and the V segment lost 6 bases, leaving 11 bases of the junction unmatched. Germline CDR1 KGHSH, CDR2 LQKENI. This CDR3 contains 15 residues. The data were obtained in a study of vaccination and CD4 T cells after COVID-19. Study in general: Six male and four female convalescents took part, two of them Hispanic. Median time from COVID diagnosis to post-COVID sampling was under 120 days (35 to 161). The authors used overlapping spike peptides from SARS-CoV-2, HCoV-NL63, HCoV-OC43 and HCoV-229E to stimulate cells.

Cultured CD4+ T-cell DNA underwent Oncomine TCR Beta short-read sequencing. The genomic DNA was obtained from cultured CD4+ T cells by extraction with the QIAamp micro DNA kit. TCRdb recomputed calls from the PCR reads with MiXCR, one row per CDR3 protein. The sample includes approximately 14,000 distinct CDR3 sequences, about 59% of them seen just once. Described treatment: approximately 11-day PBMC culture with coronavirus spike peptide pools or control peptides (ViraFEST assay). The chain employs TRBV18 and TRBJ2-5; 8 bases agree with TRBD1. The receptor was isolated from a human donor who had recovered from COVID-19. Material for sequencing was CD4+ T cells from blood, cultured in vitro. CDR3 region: CASSTGTGGLETQYF. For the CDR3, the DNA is TGTGCCAGCTCCACCGGGACAGGCGGTTTGGAGACCCAGTACTTC.